The source of this T cell receptor (beta chain) is a study of T-cell memory formation after mild COVID-19. Study-level information: Across donors, TCR clusters were largely donor specific. Overall study findings and caveats: Specificity for SARS-CoV-2 was not confirmed among the second-wave clones peaking on day 37. That cross-reactive memory joined was suggested by some responding clones appearing in pre-infection memory.

It was 5'RACE with constant-segment primers that produced the TCR alpha and TCR beta cDNA libraries, which carried sample barcodes and UMIs. MiXCR, run by TCRdb on the 5' RACE reads, gives a single entry per CDR3 protein. The sample has 210,000 or so distinct CDR3 sequences; more than 9% are singletons. This clonotype was counted ten times or more. What it binds is not known. The sequence was collected from a man between 18 and 35 years old who had mild COVID-19 (a few samples of this study predate the infection). Cell type and time point are not known. Sample: PBMCs or a T cell subset sorted from them (not recorded which).

The CDR3 reads CAWSVSPSEQYF. In DNA, the CDR3 is TGTGCCTGGAGTGTTTCCCCCAGCGAGCAGTACTTC. The chain has TRBV30 and TRBJ2-7, with D uncertain. This CDR3 region has 12 residues. In germline, CDR1 is GTSNPN, CDR2 SVGIG (reference sequence). Deletions cut 0 bases from V and 6 bases from J, with 9 bases between. The complete variable domain, with remaining parts taken from reference TRBV30 and TRBJ2-7, reads SQTIHQWPATLVQPVGSPLSLECTVEGTSNPNLYWYRQAAGRGLQLLFYSVGIGQISSEVPQNLSASRPQDRQFILSSKKLLLSDSGFYLCAWSVSPSEQYFGPGTRLTVT.